The next 31 T cell receptor beta chains were all read from a single sample in a study of T cells in Graves' hyperthyroidism and ophthalmopathy. TCR beta CDR3 sequences were amplified from RNA transcripts. The HTBI primer set drove a first-round RT-PCR of the TCR CDR3. TCRdb re-called the multiplex PCR reads with MiXCR, one entry per CDR3 protein. The repertoire holds 470,000 or so distinct CDR3 sequences, with 20% as singletons. The sequencing input was blood. These receptors originate from a man aged 18 to 30 with Graves' hyperthyroidism.

This rearrangement joins TRBV6-1 to TRBJ2-3; TRBD1 aligns across 10 bases. The CDR3 consists of 15 residues. The trim removed 6 bases at V and 0 bases at J, leaving 3 bases unmatched. Germline V gene lookup returns CDR1 MNHNS and CDR2 SASEGT. CDR3 nucleotides: TGTGCCAGCAGCTGGGACAGGGGAAGCACAGATACGCAGTATTTT. Its protein is CASSWDRGSTDTQYF.

This clonotype was observed a handful of times. The CDR3 region is CASSPRGRGSAEAFF. CDR3 bases: TGTGCCAGCAGCCCCAGGGGGCGCGGGTCCGCTGAAGCTTTCTTT. V usage is TRBV6-1 and J usage is TRBJ1-1; 8 bases match TRBD1. The CDR3 is 15 amino acids. V shed 6 bases and J 6 bases; nucleotides not matched to a gene: 12. Germline CDR1 and CDR2: MNHNS and SASEGT.

This clonotype was seen a handful of times. This chain connects TRBV24-1 to TRBJ2-2; D remains unclear. Looked up from germline, CDR1 is KGHDR and CDR2 is SFDVKD. This CDR3 has 14 residues. Trimming took 3 bases from V and 2 from J, leaving 6 bases between them. This chain's CDR3 is CATSDTGNTGELFF. The CDR3, as DNA: TGTGCCACCAGTGATACCGGTAACACCGGGGAGCTGTTTTTT.

This chain uses TRBV6-2 or TRBV6-3 with TRBJ2-7, with 12 bases fitting TRBD2. CDR3 length equals 20 residues. Germline CDR1 and CDR2: MNHEY and SVGEGT. Unmatched junction bases numbered 17, after V lost 5 bases and J lost 0 bases. CDR3 protein: CASSPITSGRTFRSSYEQYF. The CDR3 DNA is TGTGCCAGCAGTCCCATCACTAGCGGGAGGACGTTCAGAAGCTCCTACGAGCAGTACTTC.

This clonotype was picked up one time. CDR3 bases: TGCAGTGCGCTCCACTTAGCCAAAAACATTCAGTACTTC. Translating it yields CSALHLAKNIQYF. V gene TRBV20-1 combines with J gene TRBJ2-4; D gene uncertain. CDR1 is DFQATT and CDR2 is SNEGSKA in the germline V gene (reference sequence). This CDR3 is 13 amino acids long. The V gene lost 6 bases and the J gene lost 0 bases, with 9 bases spanning the gap.

This clonotype was detected ten times or more. The chain uses TRBV12-3 or TRBV12-4 and TRBJ2-1; D is uncertain. V lost 3 bases, J lost 10 bases, and 10 bases lay in between. This CDR3 comprises 12 residues. The CDR3: CASSFPTSEQFF. CDR3 nucleotide sequence: TGTGCCAGCAGTTTCCCGACCTCCGAGCAGTTCTTC.

V gene TRBV19 combines with J gene TRBJ1-5; perhaps TRBD1 as D (5 bases). Germline CDR1 reads LNHDA; CDR2 reads SQIVND (reference sequence). V was cut by 7 bases and J by 5 bases, with 18 bases left in between. The CDR3 is 15 residues long. The CDR3 spells CASNSGQGLDQPQHF. In nucleotides, the CDR3 is TGTGCCAGTAACTCTGGGCAGGGTTTAGATCAGCCCCAGCATTTT.

This clonotype was found many times. The chain combines TRBV19 with TRBJ1-1, with D unclear. Trimming left V 3 bases short and J 7 bases short, with 6 bases between. Germline CDR1 LNHDA, CDR2 SQIVND (reference sequence). There are 11 residues in the CDR3. In DNA form, the CDR3 reads TGTGCCAGTAGTATCGCCGGTGAAGCTTTCTTT. Translating it yields CASSIAGEAFF.

The chain employs TRBV4-1 and TRBJ2-7, with D possibly matching TRBD2 (5 bases). The V and J ends lost 1 base and 0 bases respectively, with 10 bases between them. Per germline, CDR1 MGHRA and CDR2 YSYEKL. This CDR3 has 15 residues. The CDR3 is CASSQAPLGSYEQYF. The CDR3 nucleotides read TGCGCCAGCAGCCAAGCCCCACTAGGCTCCTACGAGCAGTACTTC.

In its sample, this clonotype was seen many times. V and J are TRBV6-5 and TRBJ1-3; D is ambiguous. Trimming pared 1 base from V and 4 bases from J, leaving 8 bases between. This CDR3 is built from 14 residues. Germline CDR1 is MNHEY and CDR2 is SVGAGI. The CDR3 loop is CASSYLAGGNTIYF. DNA for the CDR3: TGTGCCAGCAGTTACTTGGCAGGAGGAAACACCATATATTTT.

The DNA for the CDR3 is TGTGCCAGCAGTGAAGCCCCAACAGGAGGGGAAAAACTGTTTTTT. Translation gives CASSEAPTGGEKLFF. The chain joins TRBV6-1 to TRBJ1-4; TRBD1 might be the D (5 bases). Germline CDR1 MNHNS, CDR2 SASEGT. Trimming shortened V by 0 bases and J by 8 bases, and 13 bases separated the two germline ends. This CDR3 region has 15 residues.

This clonotype was seen at least ten times. V and J are TRBV29-1 and TRBJ2-5, with unresolved D. Germline assignment: CDR1 SQVTM and CDR2 ANQGSEA. This CDR3 region has 12 residues. The CDR3 reads CSVGVVQETQYF. The CDR3 DNA reads TGCTCCGTTGGGGTGGTCCAAGAGACCCAGTACTTC.

The rearrangement joins TRBV11-2 to TRBJ2-7, with TRBD1 matching over 9 bases. Germline loops: CDR1 SGHAT, CDR2 FQNNGV. This CDR3 comprises 15 residues. J gave up 3 bases and V 5 bases, and 8 bases lay outside the gene matches. CDR3 loop: CASSPVGQGGYEQYF. CDR3 nucleotide sequence: TGTGCCAGCAGCCCAGTGGGACAGGGAGGCTACGAGCAGTACTTC.

This clonotype was seen many times. The rearrangement links TRBV28 to TRBJ1-2; 9 bases map to TRBD1. Germline trimming cut 7 bases from V and 9 bases from J; bases unmatched to any gene: 12. CDR3 length: 14 residues. Germline V lookup: CDR1 MDHEN, CDR2 SYDVKM. The CDR3 nucleotides read TGTGCCAGCATCACACCGGGACAGGGATATAGCTACACCTTC. Its protein is CASITPGQGYSYTF.

This clonotype was seen at least ten times. In DNA form, the CDR3 reads TGTACCTCCTCCGGGACAGGGGGCGGGACTGAAGCTTTCTTT. Residues: CTSSGTGGGTEAFF. The genes are TRBV2 and TRBJ1-1, with TRBD1 identical over 12 bases. Germline lookup yields CDR1 SNHLY and CDR2 FYNNEI. This CDR3 is built from 14 residues.

The chain is built from TRBV29-1 and TRBJ2-7; 8 positions agree with TRBD2. V lost 4 bases, J lost 2 bases, and 4 bases stayed unmatched. CDR3 length: 13 residues. Germline CDR1 reads SQVTM; CDR2 reads ANQGSEA. This CDR3 reads CSVGGSGTYEQYF. DNA of the CDR3: TGCAGCGTTGGGGGTAGCGGGACCTACGAGCAGTACTTC.

For the CDR3, the DNA is TGTGCCAGCAGCCCGACTTTGGACAGCTATGGCTACACCTTC. Its translation: CASSPTLDSYGYTF. This chain uses TRBV6-2 or TRBV6-3 with TRBJ1-2; perhaps TRBD1 as D (6 bases). V lost 6 bases to trimming and J lost 4 bases, with 15 bases between them. The CDR3 length is 14 residues. CDR1 and CDR2 (germline): MNHEY, SVGEGT.

This clonotype was seen at least ten times. The chain links TRBV28 to TRBJ1-2, with 7 bases matching TRBD1. CDR1 and CDR2 (germline): MDHEN, SYDVKM. V dropped 6 bases and J dropped 3; count of bases not matched to a gene: 7. This CDR3 contains 14 residues. For the CDR3, the DNA is TGTGCCAGCAGCTTAGGCGGGACAGACTATGGCTACACCTTC. As protein: CASSLGGTDYGYTF.

CDR3 bases: TGTGCCAGCAGCTCGACAGGGGCGCGTCCGGAGACCCAGTACTTC. Its translation: CASSSTGARPETQYF. The rearrangement uses TRBV7-8 and TRBJ2-5; 8 nucleotides align to TRBD1. V lost 4 bases to trimming and J lost 5 bases; unmatched junction nucleotides: 9. CDR1 is SGHVS, CDR2 FQNEAQ, per germline. CDR3 length equals 15 residues. Looking up the rest from reference TRBV7-8 and TRBJ2-5 gives the full variable domain: GAGVSQSPRYKVAKRGQDVALRCDPISGHVSLFWYQQALGQGPEFLTYFQNEAQLDKSGLPSDRFFAERPEGSVSTLKIQRTQQEDSAVYLCASSSTGARPETQYFGPGTRLLVL.

This clonotype was observed at least ten times. CDR3: CASRSADTEAFF. DNA of the CDR3: TGTGCCAGCCGGTCTGCGGACACTGAAGCTTTCTTT. The chain combines TRBV28 with TRBJ1-1, with D hard to call. Trimming pared 8 bases from V and 3 bases from J, leaving 10 bases between. The CDR3 totals 12 residues. Germline-derived CDR1 and CDR2 are MDHEN and SYDVKM.

This clonotype was observed many times. This chain joins TRBV28 and TRBJ2-5; 10 nucleotides match TRBD1. Germline V gives CDR1 MDHEN, CDR2 SYDVKM. With V trimmed by 10 bases and J by 4 bases, 12 bases remained unmatched. This CDR3 spans 15 amino acids. CDR3 sequence (DNA): TGTGCCACCAAGCCGGGGGACAGGGGAGGAGAGACCCAGTACTTC. Protein product: CATKPGDRGGETQYF.

This clonotype has at least ten counts. The chain joins TRBV7-3 to TRBJ2-7; 10 bases are a match to TRBD2. V dropped 2 bases and J dropped 6; count of bases not matched to a gene: 4. The CDR3 sequence is 14 residues long. CDR1 SGHTA and CDR2 FQGTGA come from the germline V gene. The DNA for the CDR3 is TGTGCCAGCAGCTTACAAGCGGGGGGGCTCGAGCAGTACTTC. Protein sequence: CASSLQAGGLEQYF. Based on the CDR3 plus reference TRBV7-3 and TRBJ2-7, the full variable domain is GAGVSQTPSNKVTEKGKYVELRCDPISGHTALYWYRQSLGQGPEFLIYFQGTGAADDSGLPNDRFFAVRPEGSVSTLKIQRTERGDSAVYLCASSLQAGGLEQYFGPGTRLTVT.

This clonotype has a handful of counts. This rearrangement joins TRBV14 to TRBJ2-7; TRBD2 is a possible D gene (5 bases). Germline CDR1 is SGHDN and CDR2 is FVKESK. The V gene lost 4 bases and the J gene lost 6 bases, with 16 bases spanning the gap. The CDR3 is made up of 14 amino acids. The CDR3 loop is CASSLAYNRGEQYF. As DNA, the CDR3 is TGTGCCAGCAGCCTCGCGTATAACCGGGGCGAGCAGTACTTC.

Ten or more counts support this clonotype. The V call is TRBV6-5, the J call TRBJ1-2; 7 positions agree with TRBD1. Trimming removed 7 bases from V and 4 bases from J; junction bases left unmatched: 12. The CDR3 extends over 15 amino acids. CDR1 MNHEY and CDR2 SVGAGI come from the germline V gene. CDR3 amino acids: CASTSDRSFLYGYTF. The CDR3, as DNA: TGTGCCAGCACTTCGGACAGGTCCTTTCTCTATGGCTACACCTTC.

The chain links TRBV11-3 to TRBJ2-2; 15 nucleotides align to TRBD2. CDR3 length: 19 residues. The trim removed 4 bases at V and 0 bases at J, leaving 6 bases unmatched. The germline CDR1 and CDR2 sequences are SGHNT and YENEEA. The CDR3 nucleotides are TGTGCCAGCAGCTCCTGGACTAGCGGGGGGGCGGCGAACACCGGGGAGCTGTTTTTT. Protein: CASSSWTSGGAANTGELFF.

As regards this clonotype: Possible read error: a much larger clone is one base away. This chain joins TRBV19 and TRBJ2-4; TRBD1 or TRBD2 may be the D gene (6 bases each). The V end was cut by 4 bases, the J end by 11 bases, with 12 bases between. Per germline, CDR1 LNHDA and CDR2 SQIVND (reference sequence). The CDR3 is 12 residues long. This CDR3 reads CASSTGEDVQYF. The CDR3, as DNA: TGTGCCAGTAGTACAGGGGAGGACGTTCAGTACTTC.

This clonotype came up many times. The gene calls are TRBV7-3 and TRBJ1-2; D may be TRBD1 (6 bases). Looked up from germline, CDR1 is SGHTA and CDR2 is FQGTGA. V was pared by 7 bases and J by 1 base, with 13 bases between. CDR3 length: 14 residues. CDR3 bases: TGTGCCAGCATTCCGGGACAACATAACTATGGCTACACCTTC. This sequence encodes CASIPGQHNYGYTF. The complete variable domain, with remaining parts taken from reference TRBV7-3 and TRBJ1-2, reads GAGVSQTPSNKVTEKGKYVELRCDPISGHTALYWYRQSLGQGPEFLIYFQGTGAADDSGLPNDRFFAVRPEGSVSTLKIQRTERGDSAVYLCASIPGQHNYGYTFGSGTRLTVV.

This clonotype has only a few counts. V gene TRBV6-5 combines with J gene TRBJ1-3, with TRBD1 identical over 10 bases. This CDR3 has 16 amino acids. V was clipped by 0 bases and J by 4 bases; unmatched bases: 3. In germline, CDR1 is MNHEY, CDR2 SVGAGI. CDR3 coding DNA: TGTGCCAGCAGTTACTCCTCGACAGGGGGCGGAAACACCATATATTTT. Its protein is CASSYSSTGGGNTIYF.

This clonotype came up many times. A clone one base away is much larger, so this may be a read error. The CDR3 DNA sequence: TGTGCCAGCAGTTACACCGACAACACTGAAGCTTTCTTT. Protein sequence: CASSYTDNTEAFF. This chain connects TRBV6-5 to TRBJ1-1; D not certain. Germline values: CDR1 MNHEY, CDR2 SVGAGI. CDR3 size: 13 residues. Trimming removed 2 bases at V and 2 bases at J, with 6 bases between.

This clonotype came up many times. The chain couples TRBV6-5 to TRBJ1-5; D is unclear. V shed 7 bases and J shed 0 bases, with 7 bases lying between them. The CDR3 is made up of 13 amino acids. The germline gives CDR1 MNHEY, CDR2 SVGAGI. The CDR3 sequence: CASTHSSNQPQHF. The CDR3 nucleotides read TGTGCCAGCACCCATTCTAGCAATCAGCCCCAGCATTTT.

The chain is built from TRBV11-2 and TRBJ2-5; D perhaps matches TRBD1 (5 bases). CDR1 is SGHAT, CDR2 FQNNGV, per germline. The V gene lost 4 bases and the J gene lost 7 bases, with 22 bases spanning the gap. CDR3 length: 16 amino acids. This CDR3 is CASSSYLTGRVGTQYF. CDR3 nucleotide sequence: TGTGCCAGCAGCTCCTACCTTACCGGCAGGGTCGGGACCCAGTACTTC.